This TCR beta chain comes out of a study of technical replicates of blood from a handful of donors. Germline V gene sequence: CDR1 SQVTM, CDR2 ANQGSEA. V lost 4 bases, J lost 2 bases, and 3 bases stayed unmatched. The CDR3 is made up of 14 amino acids. Clones were read by immunoSEQ multiplex PCR, and TCRdb kept only the in-frame ones, dropping some. In the table there are some 74,000 clones, approximately 91% of which are singletons. The gene calls are TRBV29-1 and TRBJ2-3; 10 bases fit TRBD1. This sequence originates from a human donor in good health. The sequenced sample was T cells isolated from PBMCs. The CDR3 loop reads CSVAGQGNTDTQYF. CDR3 DNA sequence: TGCAGCGTTGCGGGACAGGGGAACACAGATACGCAGTATTTT.